This TCR beta chain was identified in a study of regulatory T cells in long-lasting Graves disease. Time point meaning: persistent/refractory GD, antithyroid drugs over 5 years with positive TRAb. After RNA was extracted from PBMCs, the TCR library was made from it. The diagnosis of Graves' disease used American Thyroid Association guidelines. CDR1 is SGHDN, CDR2 FVKESK, per germline. The J segment lost 3 bases and the V segment lost 0 bases, leaving 8 bases of the junction unmatched. The CDR3 consists of 17 residues. TCR beta libraries were built with iRepertoire HTBI primers and Arm-PCR of CDR3 regions. Original data processing: Analysis of the samples identified more than 60 TRBV and 13 to 15 TRBJ segments. TCRdb redid the calling of the multiplex PCR reads with MiXCR, one entry per CDR3 protein. The V and J calls and clone size come from TCRdb's table, not from the authors' own analysis. This table holds some 440,000 distinct CDR3 sequences, less than 25% found once.

This rearrangement joins TRBV14 to TRBJ2-7; 10 bases are shared with TRBD2. This specimen consisted of peripheral blood mononuclear cells (PBMCs), obtained when the disease was refractory, from a patient treated with antithyroid drugs. The sequence derives from a female donor with Graves disease. The DNA of the CDR3 is TGTGCCAGCAGCCAAGATCCTAAGCGGGAGGGACACTACGAGCAGTACTTC. This sequence encodes CASSQDPKREGHYEQYF.